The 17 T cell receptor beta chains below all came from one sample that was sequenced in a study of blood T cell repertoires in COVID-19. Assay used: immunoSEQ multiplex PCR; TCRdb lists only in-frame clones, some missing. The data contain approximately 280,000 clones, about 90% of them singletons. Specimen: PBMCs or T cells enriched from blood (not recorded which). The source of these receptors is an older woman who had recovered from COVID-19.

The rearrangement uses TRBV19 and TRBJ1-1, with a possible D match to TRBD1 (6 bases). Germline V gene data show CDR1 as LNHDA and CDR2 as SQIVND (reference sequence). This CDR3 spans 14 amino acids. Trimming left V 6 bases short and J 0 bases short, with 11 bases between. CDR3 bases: TGTGCCAGTAGAACGGACAGCGTGAACACTGAAGCTTTCTTT. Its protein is CASRTDSVNTEAFF.

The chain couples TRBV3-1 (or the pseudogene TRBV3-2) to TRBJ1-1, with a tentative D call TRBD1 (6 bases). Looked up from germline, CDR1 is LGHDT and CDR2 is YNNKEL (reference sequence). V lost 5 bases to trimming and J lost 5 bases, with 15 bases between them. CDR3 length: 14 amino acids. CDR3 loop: CASSSLYTGTEAFF. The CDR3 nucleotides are TGTGCCAGCAGCTCCCTTTATACAGGGACTGAAGCTTTCTTT.

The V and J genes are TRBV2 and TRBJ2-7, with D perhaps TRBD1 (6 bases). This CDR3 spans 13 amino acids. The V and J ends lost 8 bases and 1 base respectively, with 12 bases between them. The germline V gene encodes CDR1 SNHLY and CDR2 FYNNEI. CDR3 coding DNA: TGTGCCAGCGGAAACGGACAGTCCTACGAGCAGTACTTC. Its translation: CASGNGQSYEQYF.

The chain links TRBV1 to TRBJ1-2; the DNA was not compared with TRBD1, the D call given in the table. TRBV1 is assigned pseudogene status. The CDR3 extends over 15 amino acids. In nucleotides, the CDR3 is TGCACCAGCAACGGACAGGTATACCAAAAGAGTGGCTACACCTTC. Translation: CTSNGQVYQKSGYTF.

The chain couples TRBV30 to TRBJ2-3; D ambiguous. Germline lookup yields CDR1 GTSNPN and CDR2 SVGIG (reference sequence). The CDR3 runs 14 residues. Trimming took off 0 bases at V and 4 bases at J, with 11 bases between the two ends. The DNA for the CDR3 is TGTGCCTGGAGTGTTTCGAGCCCCCCAGATACGCAGTATTTT. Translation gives CAWSVSSPPDTQYF.

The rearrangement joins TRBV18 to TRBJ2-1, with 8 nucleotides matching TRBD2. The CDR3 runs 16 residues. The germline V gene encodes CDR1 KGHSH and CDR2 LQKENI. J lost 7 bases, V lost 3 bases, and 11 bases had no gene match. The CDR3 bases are TGTGCCAGCTCACCCCCGGGGGGGGGAGAGAGAAATGAGCAGTTCTTC. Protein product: CASSPPGGGERNEQFF.

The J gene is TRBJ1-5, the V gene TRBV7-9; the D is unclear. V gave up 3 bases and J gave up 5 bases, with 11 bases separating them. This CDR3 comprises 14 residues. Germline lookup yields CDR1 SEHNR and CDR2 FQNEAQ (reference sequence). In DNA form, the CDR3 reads TGTGCCAGCAGCTTGAGCTTTATTGATCAGCCCCAGCATTTT. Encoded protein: CASSLSFIDQPQHF.

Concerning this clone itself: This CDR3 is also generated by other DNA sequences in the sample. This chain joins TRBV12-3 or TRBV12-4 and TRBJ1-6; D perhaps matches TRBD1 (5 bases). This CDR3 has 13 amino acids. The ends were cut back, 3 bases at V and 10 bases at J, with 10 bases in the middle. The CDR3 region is CASSLGGGSPLHF. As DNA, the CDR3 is TGTGCCAGCAGTTTGGGGGGGGGATCACCCCTCCACTTT.

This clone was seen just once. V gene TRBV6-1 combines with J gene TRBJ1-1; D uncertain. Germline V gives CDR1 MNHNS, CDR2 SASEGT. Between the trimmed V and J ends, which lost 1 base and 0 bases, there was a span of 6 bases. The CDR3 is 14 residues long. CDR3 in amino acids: CASSEVGLNTEAFF. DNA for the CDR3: TGTGCCAGCAGTGAAGTCGGGTTGAACACTGAAGCTTTCTTT.

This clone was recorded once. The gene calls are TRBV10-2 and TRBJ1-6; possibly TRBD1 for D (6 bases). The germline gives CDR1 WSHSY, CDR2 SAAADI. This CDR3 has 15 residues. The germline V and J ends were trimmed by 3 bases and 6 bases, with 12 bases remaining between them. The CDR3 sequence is CASSDGGQLNSPLHF. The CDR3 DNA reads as TGCGCCAGCAGTGATGGCGGACAGCTTAATTCACCCCTCCACTTT.

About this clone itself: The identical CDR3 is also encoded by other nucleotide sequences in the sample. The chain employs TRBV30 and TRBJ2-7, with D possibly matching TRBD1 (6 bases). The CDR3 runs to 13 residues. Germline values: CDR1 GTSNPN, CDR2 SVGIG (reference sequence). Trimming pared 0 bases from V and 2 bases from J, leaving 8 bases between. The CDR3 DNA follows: TGTGCCTGGAGTGTAGGGGGAACCTACGAGCAGTACTTC. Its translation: CAWSVGGTYEQYF.

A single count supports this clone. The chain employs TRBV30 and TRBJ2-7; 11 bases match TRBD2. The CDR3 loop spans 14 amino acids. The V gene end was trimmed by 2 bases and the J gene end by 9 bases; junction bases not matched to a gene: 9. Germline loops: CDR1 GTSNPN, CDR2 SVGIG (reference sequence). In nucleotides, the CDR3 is TGTGCCTGGAGTCCCGGGACTAGCGGCTCTCGGCAGTACTTC. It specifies CAWSPGTSGSRQYF.

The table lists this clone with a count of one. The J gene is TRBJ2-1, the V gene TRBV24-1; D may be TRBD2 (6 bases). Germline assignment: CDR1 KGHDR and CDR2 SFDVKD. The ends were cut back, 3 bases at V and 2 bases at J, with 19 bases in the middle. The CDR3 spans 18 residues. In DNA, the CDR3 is TGTGCCACCAGTGATCCCCGGGGTGCGGGGACTGCCTACAATGAGCAGTTCTTC. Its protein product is CATSDPRGAGTAYNEQFF.

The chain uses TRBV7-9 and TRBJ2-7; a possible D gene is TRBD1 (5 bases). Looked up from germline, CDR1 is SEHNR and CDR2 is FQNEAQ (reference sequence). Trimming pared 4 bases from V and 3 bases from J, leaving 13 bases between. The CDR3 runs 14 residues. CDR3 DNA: TGTGCCAGCAGCTCAAGGGGTTCCGACTACGAGCAGTACTTC. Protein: CASSSRGSDYEQYF.

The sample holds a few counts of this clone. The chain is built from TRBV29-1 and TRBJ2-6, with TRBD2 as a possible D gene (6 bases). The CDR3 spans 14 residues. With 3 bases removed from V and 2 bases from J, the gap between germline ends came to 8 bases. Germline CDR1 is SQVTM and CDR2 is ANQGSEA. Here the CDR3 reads CSVEPGAGANVLTF. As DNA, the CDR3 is TGCAGCGTTGAGCCGGGAGCTGGGGCCAACGTCCTGACTTTC. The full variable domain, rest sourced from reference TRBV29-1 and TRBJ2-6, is SAVISQKPSRDICQRGTSLTIQCQVDSQVTMMFWYRQQPGQSLTLIATANQGSEATYESGFVIDKFPISRPNLTFSTLTVSNMSPEDSSIYLCSVEPGAGANVLTFGAGSRLTVL.

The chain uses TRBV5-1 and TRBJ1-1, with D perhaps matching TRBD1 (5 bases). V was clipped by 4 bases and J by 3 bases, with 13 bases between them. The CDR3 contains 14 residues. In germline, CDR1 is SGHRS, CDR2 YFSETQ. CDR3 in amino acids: CASSPEGTYTEAFF. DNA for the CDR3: TGCGCCAGCAGCCCGGAAGGGACTTACACTGAAGCTTTCTTT.

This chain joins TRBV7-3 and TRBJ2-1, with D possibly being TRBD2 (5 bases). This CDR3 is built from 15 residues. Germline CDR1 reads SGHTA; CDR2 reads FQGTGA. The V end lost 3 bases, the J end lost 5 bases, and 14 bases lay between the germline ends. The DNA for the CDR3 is TGTGCCAGCAGCTTTACGAGACTAACAAACAATGAGCAGTTCTTC. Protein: CASSFTRLTNNEQFF. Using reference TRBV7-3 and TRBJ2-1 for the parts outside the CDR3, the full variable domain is GAGVSQTPSNKVTEKGKYVELRCDPISGHTALYWYRQSLGQGPEFLIYFQGTGAADDSGLPNDRFFAVRPEGSVSTLKIQRTERGDSAVYLCASSFTRLTNNEQFFGPGTRLTVL.